A selection of T cell receptor beta chains follows, all from one sample in a study of Graves' ophthalmopathy and Graves' hyperthyroidism. TCRdb redid the calling of the multiplex PCR reads with MiXCR, one entry per CDR3 protein. The sample holds approximately 1.2 million distinct CDR3 sequences, approximately 35% seen once. The material sequenced was peripheral blood or thyroid tissue (not recorded which). The receptor source for this set is an adult man with Graves' hyperthyroidism. The CDR3 runs from the conserved cysteine through the conserved F or W. A D gene is named only where the DNA matches it firmly.

11	TRBV7-9	NA	TRBJ2-7	CASSLGSEQHF
14	TRBV20-1	NA	TRBJ1-6	CSAKHPGANSPLHF
16	TRBV24-1	NA	TRBJ2-5	CATSDPRIGWRETQYF
14	TRBV10-3	TRBD1	TRBJ2-7	CAISKGQGSYEQYF
14	TRBV19	NA	TRBJ1-1	CASLRTARNTEAFF
14	TRBV9	TRBD1	TRBJ1-2	CASSFRDRGIGYTF
14	TRBV15	NA	TRBJ2-7	CATSRVQHSDEQYF
17	TRBV7-9	TRBD2	TRBJ2-1	CASSLRSAGGRDNEQFF
14	TRBV4-3	NA	TRBJ2-2	CASSPPGVSGELFF
15	TRBV5-4	NA	TRBJ1-2	CASSLFHGENYGYTF
16	TRBV7-9	NA	TRBJ1-2	CASSSSDRTFNYGYTF
13	TRBV12-3/TRBV12-4	NA	TRBJ1-1	CASSFGGTGGAFF
14	TRBV19	TRBD1	TRBJ1-2	CASSITGQGRGYTF
17	TRBV7-8	NA	TRBJ2-7	CASSLEGRGLKTYEQYF
14	TRBV10-2	TRBD2	TRBJ2-7	CASNGLAGAYEQYF
15	TRBV7-2	NA	TRBJ2-5	CASSFQRTAEETQYF
14	TRBV6-6	NA	TRBJ1-6	CASSKTHGSSPLHF
15	TRBV19	TRBD1	TRBJ1-3	CASSNGQAARNTIYF